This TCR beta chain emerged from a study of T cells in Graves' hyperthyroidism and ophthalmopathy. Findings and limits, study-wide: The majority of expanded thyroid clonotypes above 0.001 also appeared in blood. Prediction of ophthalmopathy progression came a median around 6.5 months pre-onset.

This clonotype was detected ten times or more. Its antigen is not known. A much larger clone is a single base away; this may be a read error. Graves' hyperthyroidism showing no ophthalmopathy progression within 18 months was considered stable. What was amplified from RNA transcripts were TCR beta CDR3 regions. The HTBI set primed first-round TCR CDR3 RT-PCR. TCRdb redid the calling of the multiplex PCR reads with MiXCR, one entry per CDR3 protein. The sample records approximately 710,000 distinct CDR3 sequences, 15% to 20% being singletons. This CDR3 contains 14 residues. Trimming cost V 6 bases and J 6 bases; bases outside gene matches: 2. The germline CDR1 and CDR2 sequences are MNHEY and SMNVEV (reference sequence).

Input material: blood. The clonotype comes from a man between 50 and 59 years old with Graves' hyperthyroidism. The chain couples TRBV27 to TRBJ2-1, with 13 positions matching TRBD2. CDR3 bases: TGTGCCAGCAGACTAGCGGGAGGGAGCAATGAGCAGTTCTTC. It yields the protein CASRLAGGSNEQFF.